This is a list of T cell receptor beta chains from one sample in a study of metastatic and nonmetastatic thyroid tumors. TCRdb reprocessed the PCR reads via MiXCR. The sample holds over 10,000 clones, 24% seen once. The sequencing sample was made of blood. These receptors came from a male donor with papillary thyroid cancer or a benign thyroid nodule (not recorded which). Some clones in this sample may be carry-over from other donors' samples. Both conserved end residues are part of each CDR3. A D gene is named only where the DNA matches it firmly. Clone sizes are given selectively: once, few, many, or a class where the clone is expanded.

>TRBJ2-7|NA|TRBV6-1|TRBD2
CASGLAGVNEQYF
TGTGCCAGCGGACTAGCGGGAGTTAACGAGCAGTACTTC
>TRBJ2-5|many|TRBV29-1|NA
CLAMGESETQYF
TGCCTCGCTATGGGTGAATCGGAGACCCAGTACTTC
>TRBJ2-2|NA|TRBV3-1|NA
CASSQGLLVPGELFF
TGTGCCAGCAGCCAAGGACTCCTGGTTCCGGGGGAGCTGTTTTTT
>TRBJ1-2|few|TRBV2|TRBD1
CASRTGTGGEIYGYTF
TGTGCCAGCAGGACAGGGACAGGGGGCGAGATCTATGGCTACACCTTC
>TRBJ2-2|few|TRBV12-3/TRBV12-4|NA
CASSLGGGELFF
TGTGCCAGCAGTTTAGGTGGCGGGGAGCTGTTTTTT
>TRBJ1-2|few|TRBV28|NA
CASSLAATESGGYTF
TGTGCCAGCAGTTTAGCGGCAACAGAATCAGGTGGCTACACCTTC
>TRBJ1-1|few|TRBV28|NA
CASIGATGTEAFF
TGTGCCAGCATTGGGGCGACAGGTACTGAAGCTTTCTTT
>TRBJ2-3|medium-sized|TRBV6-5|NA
CASSYSGTTTDTQYF
TGTGCCAGCAGTTACTCCGGGACGACTACAGATACGCAGTATTTT
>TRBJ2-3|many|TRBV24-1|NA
CATSDLGTSTDTQYF
TGTGCCACCAGTGATTTGGGGACAAGCACAGATACGCAGTATTTT
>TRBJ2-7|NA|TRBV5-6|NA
CASSYSLTDYEQYF
TGTGCCAGCAGCTACTCTCTGACAGACTACGAGCAGTACTTC
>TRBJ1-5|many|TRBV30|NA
CAWSVADGPQAQHF
TGTGCCTGGAGTGTAGCGGACGGACCACAGGCCCAGCATTTT
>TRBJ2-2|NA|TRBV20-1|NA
CSARAILNTGELFF
TGCAGTGCTAGAGCCATTCTGAACACCGGGGAGCTGTTTTTT
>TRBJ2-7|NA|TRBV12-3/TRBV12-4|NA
CASSPGLWESSYEQYF
TGTGCCAGCAGTCCCGGACTTTGGGAAAGCTCCTACGAGCAGTACTTC
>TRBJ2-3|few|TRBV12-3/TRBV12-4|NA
CASRMLADTQYF
TGTGCCAGCAGAATGCTAGCAGATACGCAGTATTTT
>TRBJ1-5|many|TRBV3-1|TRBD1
CASSQGTGVQPQHF
TGTGCCAGCAGCCAAGGGACAGGGGTTCAGCCCCAGCATTTT
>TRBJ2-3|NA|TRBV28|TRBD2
CASSFGTSGIPQVSNTQYF
TGTGCCAGCAGTTTCGGGACTAGCGGGATCCCTCAGGTTTCAAATACGCAGTATTTT
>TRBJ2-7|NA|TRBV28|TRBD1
CASSPLGTVYEQYF
TGTGCCAGCAGTCCCTTAGGGACAGTCTACGAGCAGTACTTC
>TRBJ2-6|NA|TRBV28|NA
CASTLGGANVLTF
TGTGCCAGCACCCTAGGGGGGGCCAACGTCCTGACTTTC
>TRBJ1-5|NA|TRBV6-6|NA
CASKHGTRASHSNQPQHF
TGTGCCAGCAAGCACGGGACAAGGGCCTCCCATAGCAATCAGCCCCAGCATTTT
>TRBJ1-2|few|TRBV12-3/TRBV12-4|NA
CASRPNRRNQGYTF
TGTGCCAGCAGACCTAACAGGCGGAATCAGGGCTACACCTTC
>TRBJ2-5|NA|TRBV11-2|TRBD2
CASSLDGTSGRAGETQYF
TGTGCCAGCAGCTTAGATGGGACTAGCGGGAGGGCCGGGGAGACCCAGTACTTC
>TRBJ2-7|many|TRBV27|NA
CASSLMGGPEQYF
TGTGCCAGCAGTTTAATGGGGGGCCCCGAGCAGTACTTC
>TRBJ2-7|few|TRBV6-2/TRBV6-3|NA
CASSYRMARGRYEQYF
TGTGCCAGCAGTTACCGAATGGCCAGGGGGAGGTACGAGCAGTACTTC
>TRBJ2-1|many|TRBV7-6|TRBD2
CASSLETSGYNEQFF
TGTGCCAGCAGCTTAGAGACTAGCGGCTACAATGAGCAGTTCTTC
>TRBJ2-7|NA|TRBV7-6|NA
CASSRSTVASDSYEQYF
TGTGCCAGCAGCCGTAGCACCGTGGCTAGCGACTCCTACGAGCAGTACTTC
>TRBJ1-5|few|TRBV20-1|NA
CSARDLREGQNQPQHF
TGCAGTGCTAGAGATCTAAGGGAAGGACAGAATCAGCCCCAGCATTTT
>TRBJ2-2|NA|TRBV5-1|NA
CASSLHGRANTGELFF
TGCGCCAGCAGCTTGCACGGGAGAGCGAACACCGGGGAGCTGTTTTTT
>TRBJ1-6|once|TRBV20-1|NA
CSAPTSSGASSPLHF
TGCAGTGCCCCCACCTCATCAGGGGCGAGTTCACCCCTCCACTTT
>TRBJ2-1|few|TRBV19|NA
CASSIGPGNEQFF
TGTGCCAGTAGTATCGGACCGGGCAATGAGCAGTTCTTC
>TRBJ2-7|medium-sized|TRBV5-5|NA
CASSLVTVPYEQYF
TGTGCCAGCAGCTTAGTGACTGTACCCTACGAGCAGTACTTC
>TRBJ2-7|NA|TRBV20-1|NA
CSAEGQGPAGGPPYEQYF
TGCAGTGCGGAGGGACAGGGTCCGGCGGGAGGGCCCCCCTACGAGCAGTACTTC
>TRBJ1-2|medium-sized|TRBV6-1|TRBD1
CASSGDRVGGYTF
TGTGCCAGCAGTGGGGACAGGGTAGGTGGCTACACCTTC
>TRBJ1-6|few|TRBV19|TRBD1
CASIGDRMNSPLHF
TGTGCCAGTATAGGGGACAGAATGAATTCACCCCTCCACTTT
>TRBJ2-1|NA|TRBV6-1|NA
CASSESSGSYNEQFF
TGTGCCAGCAGTGAAAGTAGCGGCTCCTACAATGAGCAGTTCTTC
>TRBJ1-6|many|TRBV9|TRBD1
CASSAPQGVIPSPLHF
TGTGCCAGCAGCGCGCCCCAGGGGGTTATCCCCTCACCCCTCCACTTT
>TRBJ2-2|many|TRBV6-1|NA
CASSQSGDTGELFF
TGTGCCAGCAGTCAATCCGGGGACACCGGGGAGCTGTTTTTT
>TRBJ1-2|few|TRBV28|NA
CASSPGYGYTF
TGTGCCAGCAGTCCAGGCTATGGCTACACCTTC
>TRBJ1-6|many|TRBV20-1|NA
CSAREGFVAANSPLHF
TGCAGTGCTAGAGAAGGGTTCGTGGCAGCTAATTCACCCCTCCACTTT
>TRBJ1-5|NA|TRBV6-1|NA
CASSDGINQPQHF
TGTGCCAGCAGTGACGGGATCAATCAGCCCCAGCATTTT
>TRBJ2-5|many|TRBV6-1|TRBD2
CASSLWPTSGSGGETQYF
TGTGCCAGCAGTCTTTGGCCTACTAGCGGGAGTGGCGGGGAGACCCAGTACTTC